This T cell receptor beta chain came from a study of OX40 agonist ivuxolimab in advanced cancers. Regarding the complete study: The costimulatory receptor OX40 (CD134) was targeted by ivuxolimab, a fully human IgG2 agonistic monoclonal antibody. The purpose of peripheral TCRbeta sequencing was to test whether ivuxolimab changed TCR sequence diversity and led to clonal T-cell expansion. Of the roughly 51 dose-escalation patients, hepatocellular carcinoma was present in about 20, melanoma in around 15, renal cell carcinoma in 9 and head and neck cancer in 9. Partial responses were achieved by three dose-escalation patients, of whom one had hepatocellular carcinoma and two had cutaneous melanoma. Patients were allowed to have had prior anti-PD-1, anti-PD-L1 or anti-CTLA-4 therapy, and around 41% of the dose-escalation patients had previously received checkpoint inhibitors. Intravenous ivuxolimab was administered to patients every 2 weeks at six dose levels: 0.01, 0.1, 0.3, 1.5, 3 and 10 mg/kg. A male proportion of about 79% and a mean age of about 60 years, ranging from 23 to 79, were recorded for the dose-escalation cohort. The paper covers the monotherapy dose-escalation part of the phase I ivuxolimab trial, which included N = 52 patients. What the research found in general, with its limitations: In partial responders in the 0.1-3.0 mg/kg groups, normalized peripheral clonal expansion was found to be among the lowest, especially among CD8+ T cells. At doses of 0.1 to 3.0 mg/kg, clonal expansion of both CD4+ and CD8+ blood T cells was observed from baseline to week 6. Low levels of normalized T-cell clonal expansion were also seen in some nonresponding patients. Antigen specificity was not determined for the clonally expanded peripheral T cells. On average, CD8+ T cells showed more expanded clones than CD4+ T cells after ivuxolimab.

Worth noting for this clone: Its antigen is still unknown. No base quality information exists; no much larger clone differs at one position.

Patients with autoimmune disease history or receiving systemic immunosuppression were excluded from the trial. Peripheral blood for TCR sequencing was collected from all dose cohorts at baseline, on cycle 4 day 1, and on cycle 7 day 1. The samples were taken from a phase I, first-in-human, multicenter, open-label dose-escalation trial of ivuxolimab. Adults with locally advanced or metastatic melanoma, renal cell carcinoma, hepatocellular carcinoma or head and neck squamous cell carcinoma were enrolled in the trial. Before TCR sequencing, CD4+ and CD8+ T cells were separately sorted from peripheral blood. Genomic DNA was extracted from sorted cells for sequencing of the TCRbeta CDR3 region. The immunoSEQ Assay was used for sequencing of TCRbeta CDR3 regions. This immuneACCESS table, as held by TCRdb, lists in-frame sequences with V and J called but not all clones. Of the missing ones, under half trace to an unresolved V gene in checked studies; the others have no known cause. Within this sample are 50,000 or so clones, with around 89% of them counted one time only. 25% to 40% of the sample lies in the top ten.

Here V drops 4 bases and J drops 3 bases, and the junction holds 9 bases not matched to any gene. From its cysteine to its phenylalanine, the CDR3 spans 16 amino acids. The only DNA kept is the CDR3, 48 bases in frame from the first base. CDR1 and CDR2, per the germline V gene (reference sequence), are SEHNR and FQNEAQ. The sequence derives from an adult with an advanced solid tumor such as melanoma, head and neck, liver or kidney cancer. The sample was CD4+ or CD8+ T cells sorted from blood, taken in a trial of the OX40 agonist ivuxolimab. Here the chain combines TRBV7-9 and TRBJ2-3; 8 bases in between match TRBD2. The CDR3 here reads CASSSTGTRVTDTQYF. The nucleotides read TGTGCCAGCAGCTCTACCGGGACTAGGGTGACAGATACGCAGTATTTT.